Listed below are T cell receptor beta chains from one sample, sequenced in a study of blood T cell repertoires in COVID-19. The method was immunoSEQ multiplex PCR; TCRdb's version includes in-frame clones alone and lacks a portion of them. The sample lists about 150,000 clones, around 78% seen once, with roughly 1.5% in the top ten. The source material was peripheral blood. Every receptor here comes from a man at least 80 years old with acute or convalescent COVID-19. CDR3s include the opening cysteine and the closing phenylalanine or tryptophan. D genes are given only for firm matches. Size tells how often a clone was seen (once, few, many) or the class of an expanded clone, and some rows leave it out.

CDR3aa	CDR3nt	d_gene	v_gene	j_gene	abundance
CASRAGGPETQYF	TGTGCCAGCAGAGCGGGGGGGCCGGAGACCCAGTACTTC	TRBD2	TRBV2	TRBJ2-5	NA
CASSQRQKEGTQYF	TGTGCCAGCAGCCAGAGGCAAAAAGAAGGGACCCAGTACTTC	NA	TRBV3-1/TRBV3-2	TRBJ2-5	NA
CASSPPTTGEVFF	TGTGCCAGCAGTCCACCGACGACCGGGGAGGTGTTTTTT	NA	TRBV28	TRBJ1-4	NA
CASSQNRGPSNQPQHF	TGTGCCAGCTCACAAAACAGGGGGCCGAGCAATCAGCCCCAGCATTTT	TRBD1	TRBV18	TRBJ1-5	once
CASSQARFSTDTQYF	TGTGCCAGCAGCCAAGCCCGTTTTAGCACAGATACGCAGTATTTT	NA	TRBV14	TRBJ2-3	NA
CASSLDSYGYTF	TGTGCCAGCAGCTTGGACAGCTATGGCTACACCTTC	NA	TRBV5-4	TRBJ1-2	NA
CASSIGTANEKLFF	TGTGCCAGCAGCATCGGGACAGCTAATGAAAAACTGTTTTTT	TRBD1	TRBV9	TRBJ1-4	NA
CASSHLGQPVEQYF	TGTGCCAGCAGCCACCTGGGGCAGCCTGTCGAGCAGTACTTC	NA	TRBV7-2	TRBJ2-7	NA
CASSLRTAKGSPLHF	TGTGCCAGCAGCCTCCGGACAGCTAAAGGTTCACCCCTCCACTTT	NA	TRBV11-1	TRBJ1-6	NA
CASSSQGAGTEAFF	TGTGCCAGTAGTTCACAGGGGGCCGGCACTGAAGCTTTCTTT	TRBD1	TRBV19	TRBJ1-1	NA
CASSPREGHRIHNAFF	TGTGCCAGCAGCCCTCGCGAGGGACACCGTATCCATAATGCTTTCTTT	NA	TRBV3-1/TRBV3-2	TRBJ1-1	NA
CASSSGDSTGANVLTF	TGCGCCAGCAGCTCCGGGGACAGTACCGGGGCCAACGTCCTGACTTTC	TRBD1	TRBV5-1	TRBJ2-6	NA
CASSRTGEEQYF	TGTGCCAGCAGCAGGACAGGGGAGGAGCAGTACTTC	TRBD1	TRBV7-9	TRBJ2-7	NA
CASRETTFSGNTIYF	TGTGCCAGCAGGGAGACGACTTTCTCTGGAAACACCATATATTTT	NA	TRBV2	TRBJ1-3	NA
CASSSFDSLGYGYTF	TGCGCCAGCAGCTCCTTCGACAGTTTGGGCTATGGCTACACCTTC	NA	TRBV5-1	TRBJ1-2	NA
CASSTRQGFTEAFF	TGTGCCAGCAGCACCAGGCAGGGATTTACTGAAGCTTTCTTT	NA	TRBV11-1	TRBJ1-1	NA
CASSYQTGSASPLHF	TGTGCCAGCAGTTACCAGACAGGGAGTGCTTCACCCCTCCACTTT	TRBD1	TRBV6-5	TRBJ1-6	NA
CASSLRDFNTGELFF	TGTGCCAGCAGCCTGCGGGACTTTAACACCGGGGAGCTGTTTTTT	NA	TRBV7-2	TRBJ2-2	few
CASRIMGGYDEAFF	TGTGCCAGTAGAATTATGGGGGGGTACGATGAAGCTTTCTTT	NA	TRBV19	TRBJ1-1	NA
CASRGRDRGFGEKLFF	TGTGCCAGCAGGGGCCGGGACAGGGGGTTTGGGGAAAAACTGTTTTTT	TRBD1	TRBV6-6	TRBJ1-4	NA
CASSLGTSSNYGYTF	TGCGCCAGCAGTTTGGGGACATCATCTAACTATGGCTACACCTTC	NA	TRBV5-1	TRBJ1-2	NA
CASSVGGLAGGTHEQFF	TGTGCCAGCAGCGTAGGCGGTCTAGCGGGGGGTACGCATGAGCAGTTCTTC	TRBD2	TRBV9	TRBJ2-1	NA
CASSLTTGVNEQFF	TGTGCCAGCAGCTTAACAACAGGGGTCAATGAGCAGTTCTTC	TRBD1	TRBV11-3	TRBJ2-1	NA
CASSSSRGIGGEKLFF	TGTGCCAGCAGCTCGAGCAGGGGAATCGGTGGTGAAAAACTGTTTTTT	NA	TRBV3-1/TRBV3-2	TRBJ1-4	few
CASSLSPGDTGELFF	TGCGCCAGCAGCTTGAGTCCAGGGGACACCGGGGAGCTGTTTTTT	NA	TRBV5-1	TRBJ2-2	NA
CASSQGGRATHTDTQYF	TGTGCCAGCAGCCAAGGAGGGAGGGCCACTCACACAGATACGCAGTATTTT	TRBD2	TRBV13	TRBJ2-3	NA
CASSHPTRQPSTEAFF	TGCGCCAGCAGCCACCCGACGAGGCAACCGAGTACTGAAGCTTTCTTT	NA	TRBV4-1	TRBJ1-1	NA